This T cell receptor (beta chain) was found in a study of glioma-infiltrating T cells. The CDR3 extends over 19 amino acids. The germline gives CDR1 MNHEY, CDR2 SMNVEV (reference sequence). The V gene end was trimmed by 6 bases and the J gene end by 3 bases; junction bases not matched to a gene: 20. Concerning this clonotype itself: Its specificity is unknown. The conserved phenylalanine or tryptophan normally closing the CDR3 is absent here, so this likely arose from a read error.

Using RNA template, CDR3s of TCR alpha and beta were amplified with iRepertoire arm-PCR. In TCRdb, the multiplex PCR reads were re-called with MiXCR into one record per CDR3 protein. The sample includes tens of thousands of distinct CDR3 sequences, approximately 42% of them seen just once. Study-level points and caveats: Very few CDR3 sequences were shared between tissue and blood. Tissue-blood divergence was below expectation in non-neoplastic patients, above in gliomas.

The chain is built from TRBV27 and TRBJ2-5, with TRBD2 matching over 9 bases. This receptor was identified in a human donor with low-grade glioma or glioblastoma, undergoing nonglioma brain surgery, or in good health (not recorded which). Sequenced: glioma tissue, nonneoplastic brain tissue, or PBMCs (not recorded which). The CDR3 here is CASSPSAGTGLAEKETQYL. CDR3 coding DNA: TGTGCCAGCAGCCCCTCGGCCGGCACGGGACTAGCTGAGAAAGAGACCCAGTACCTC.